The 30 T cell receptor beta chains below all came from one sample that was sequenced in a study of blood T cells in healthy people across ages. Then a second PCR, running about 6 to 11 cycles, was carried out with a sample-barcoded 5' primer and a J-beta primer mix. TCRdb re-analysed the 5' RACE reads in MiXCR, keeping a single row per CDR3 protein. The table has some 1.1 million distinct CDR3 sequences, roughly two fifths seen once. The sequenced sample consisted of blood. These receptors all come from a man younger than 35 in good health.

The table lists this clonotype with a few counts. The J gene is TRBJ2-7, the V gene TRBV24-1; D is perhaps TRBD1 or TRBD2 (5 bases each). The DNA end is more similar to TRBJ2-5, so the J call may be wrong. The CDR3 runs to 16 residues. Germline lookup yields CDR1 KGHDR and CDR2 SFDVKD. The CDR3 protein is CATSDPLGAHYETQYF. The DNA for the CDR3 is TGTGCCACCAGTGATCCCCTCGGGGCTCACTACGAGACCCAGTACTTC.

The chain combines TRBV3-1 with TRBJ1-2; D may be TRBD1 (5 bases). The CDR3 contains 14 residues. From germline, CDR1 is LGHDT and CDR2 YNNKEL (reference sequence). Trimming removed 0 bases at V and 4 bases at J, with 9 bases between. Written as DNA, the CDR3 is TGTGCCAGCAGCCAAGAAGTAGGGGCCTATGGCTACACCTTC. Translated, it gives CASSQEVGAYGYTF.

The rearrangement links TRBV9 to TRBJ1-1; no firm D call. The CDR3 runs to 15 residues. Looked up from germline, CDR1 is SGDLS and CDR2 is YYNGEE. The ends were cut back, 0 bases at V and 4 bases at J, with 13 bases in the middle. CDR3 in DNA: TGTGCCAGCAGCGTAGAAGGTAGTTTGGGCACTGAAGCTTTCTTT. This codes for CASSVEGSLGTEAFF.

This clonotype was recorded a few times. This chain links TRBV29-1 with TRBJ2-3; D is ambiguous. Germline assignment: CDR1 SQVTM and CDR2 ANQGSEA. CDR3 length: 12 residues. Between the trimmed V and J ends, which lost 7 bases and 1 base, there was a span of 9 bases. DNA of the CDR3: TGCAGCGGGGGTGAGGGCACAGATACGCAGTATTTT. It codes for CSGGEGTDTQYF.

There are many counts of this clonotype. The chain recombines TRBV24-1 with TRBJ2-6; tentatively, D is TRBD2 (5 bases). Germline V lookup: CDR1 KGHDR, CDR2 SFDVKD. The CDR3 length is 15 residues. The V end lost 6 bases, the J end lost 0 bases, and 8 bases lay between the germline ends. As DNA, the CDR3 is TGTGCCACCAGTCGGGGAGCCTCTGGGGCCAACGTCCTGACTTTC. This codes for CATSRGASGANVLTF.

The chain is built from TRBV28 and TRBJ2-3; 12 bases are shared with TRBD1. Trimming removed 5 bases from V and 5 bases from J; junction bases left unmatched: 2. Per germline, CDR1 MDHEN and CDR2 SYDVKM. The CDR3 has 14 residues. The CDR3 reads CASSRDRGQDTQYF. CDR3 sequence (DNA): TGTGCCAGCAGTAGGGACAGGGGGCAAGATACGCAGTATTTT.

In its sample, this clonotype was seen a few times. The chain carries TRBV7-2 and TRBJ1-1, with 7 bases that match TRBD1. CDR3 length: 14 residues. V lost 3 bases, J lost 11 bases, and 12 bases stayed unmatched. CDR1 is SGHTA and CDR2 is FQGNSA in the germline V gene. CDR3 in amino acids: CASSFSEGALEAFF. In DNA form, the CDR3 reads TGTGCCAGCAGCTTTTCCGAGGGGGCATTGGAGGCTTTCTTT.

This clonotype has only a few counts. The chain combines TRBV10-3 with TRBJ2-7; 11 bases align to TRBD1. The CDR3 is 16 amino acids. Losses at the gene ends were 3 bases for V and 7 bases for J; bases not matched to a gene: 11. Germline-derived CDR1 and CDR2 are ENHRY and SYGVKD. CDR3 DNA: TGTGCCATCAGTGACCTAAAGGACAGGGGGCTGTGGGAGCAGTACTTC. Translation: CAISDLKDRGLWEQYF.

The chain joins TRBV2 to TRBJ2-3; TRBD2 agrees at 7 bases. The CDR3 is 15 amino acids. V was clipped by 4 bases and J by 3 bases; unmatched bases: 7. Looked up from germline, CDR1 is SNHLY and CDR2 is FYNNEI. The DNA for the CDR3 is TGTGCCAGCAGTGGGCGGGGGTTGAGTACAGATACGCAGTATTTT. Its protein product is CASSGRGLSTDTQYF.

V gene TRBV20-1 combines with J gene TRBJ1-2, with TRBD1 as a possible D gene (5 bases). Trimming shortened V by 6 bases and J by 4 bases, and 18 bases separated the two germline ends. CDR3 length equals 14 residues. Germline V gene sequence: CDR1 DFQATT, CDR2 SNEGSKA (reference sequence). This CDR3 is CSARPPGLFYGYTF. The CDR3, as DNA: TGCAGTGCCCGGCCCCCGGGGCTTTTCTATGGCTACACCTTC.

This chain uses TRBV20-1 with TRBJ2-1, with 8 positions matching TRBD2. Trimming removed 6 bases from V and 13 bases from J; junction bases left unmatched: 14. CDR1 DFQATT and CDR2 SNEGSKA come from the germline V gene (reference sequence). The CDR3 loop spans 13 amino acids. The CDR3 DNA sequence: TGCAGTGCATGGACGGGGGGGAAAGAGACCCAGTTCTTC. This encodes CSAWTGGKETQFF.

This clonotype was seen a handful of times. The V and J genes are TRBV29-1 and TRBJ1-2; unclear D gene. V was trimmed by 3 bases and J by 0 bases, leaving 17 bases between them. The CDR3 is 16 amino acids. Germline V gives CDR1 SQVTM, CDR2 ANQGSEA. CDR3 amino acids: CSVDSRANQANYGYTF. In nucleotides, the CDR3 is TGCAGCGTTGATAGCCGGGCAAACCAAGCTAACTATGGCTACACCTTC.

This clonotype came up a few times. V and J are TRBV11-1 and TRBJ1-1; 7 nucleotides line up with TRBD1. After removal of 3 bases from V and 4 bases from J, the junction contained 5 bases not matched to a gene. Germline V CDR1 and CDR2: SGHAT, FQDESV (reference sequence). The CDR3 totals 14 residues. The CDR3 is CASSFLRGLTEAFF. CDR3 nucleotide sequence: TGTGCCAGCAGCTTCCTGAGGGGGCTCACTGAAGCTTTCTTT.

The rearrangement joins TRBV27 to TRBJ1-1; D may be TRBD1 (5 bases). Germline CDR1 MNHEY, CDR2 SMNVEV (reference sequence). Trimming removed 6 bases from V and 6 bases from J, with 14 bases in between. The CDR3 has 13 amino acids. The CDR3 spells CASSLGGGAEAFF. For the CDR3, the DNA is TGTGCCAGCAGCCTTGGGGGGGGAGCTGAAGCTTTCTTT.

The chain is built from TRBV7-8 and TRBJ2-3; D remains ambiguous. CDR1 is SGHVS, CDR2 FQNEAQ, per germline. The CDR3 sequence is 15 residues long. V lost 5 bases to trimming and J lost 6 bases, with 18 bases between them. CDR3 loop: CASSRARVPVDTQYF. The CDR3 nucleotides read TGTGCCAGCAGCAGGGCCAGAGTCCCTGTGGATACGCAGTATTTT.

This clonotype was seen a handful of times. The chain joins TRBV27 to TRBJ1-5, with D uncertain. The V end was cut by 0 bases, the J end by 6 bases, with 9 bases between. Germline values: CDR1 MNHEY, CDR2 SMNVEV (reference sequence). The CDR3 is 14 amino acids. In DNA, the CDR3 is TGTGCCAGCAGTTTATCGGTCCAATTTCAGCCCCAGCATTTT. This encodes CASSLSVQFQPQHF.

The rearrangement uses TRBV12-3 or TRBV12-4 and TRBJ2-2, with D unresolved. The CDR3 loop spans 13 amino acids. Trimming left V 5 bases short and J 7 bases short, with 11 bases between. The CDR3 is CASSVPQIGELFF. As DNA, the CDR3 is TGTGCCAGCAGTGTGCCCCAGATCGGGGAGCTGTTTTTT.

This chain joins TRBV15 and TRBJ2-5; D is undetermined. The CDR3 extends over 19 amino acids. V was clipped by 2 bases and J by 2 bases, with 24 bases between them. The germline V gene encodes CDR1 LNHNV and CDR2 YYDKDF (reference sequence). CDR3 in amino acids: CATSRSEAFDPTPQETQYF. The CDR3 region has the DNA TGTGCCACCAGCAGATCCGAGGCGTTTGACCCGACCCCTCAAGAGACCCAGTACTTC.

A few counts support this clonotype. The chain carries TRBV27 and TRBJ1-1, with 7 bases lining up with TRBD1. The CDR3 contains 18 residues. With V trimmed by 5 bases and J by 2 bases, 17 bases remained unmatched. Germline V gives CDR1 MNHEY, CDR2 SMNVEV (reference sequence). This chain's CDR3 is CASSPRQGSEVINTEAFF. The CDR3 nucleotides read TGTGCCAGCAGTCCAAGACAGGGCTCCGAGGTGATAAACACTGAAGCTTTCTTT.

This clonotype came up a few times. J is TRBJ1-5 and V is TRBV7-9, with a tentative D call TRBD1 (5 bases). Germline V gives CDR1 SEHNR, CDR2 FQNEAQ (reference sequence). With 5 bases removed from V and 5 bases from J, the gap between germline ends came to 10 bases. The CDR3 has 13 residues. CDR3 in amino acids: CASSRLGDQPQHF. The CDR3 region has the DNA TGTGCCAGCAGCCGTTTAGGGGATCAGCCCCAGCATTTT.

This clonotype was seen a handful of times. The rearrangement uses TRBV29-1 and TRBJ2-3; D unclear. This CDR3 is built from 12 residues. V shed 8 bases and J shed 4 bases, with 13 bases lying between them. Germline loops: CDR1 SQVTM, CDR2 ANQGSEA. The CDR3, as DNA: TGCAGCTCCGAGGTGGATCCAGATACGCAGTATTTT. Encoded protein: CSSEVDPDTQYF.

This clonotype was seen more than once but under ten times. The chain combines TRBV6-5 with TRBJ2-2; D may be TRBD2 (5 bases). The CDR3 has 12 residues. V shed 8 bases and J shed 1 base, with 5 bases lying between them. Germline values: CDR1 MNHEY, CDR2 SVGAGI. CDR3 loop: CASAGNTGELFF. DNA for the CDR3: TGTGCCAGCGCGGGGAACACCGGGGAGCTGTTTTTT.

This rearrangement joins TRBV3-1 to TRBJ1-2, with D unclear. V lost 1 base and J 4 bases, leaving 19 bases between the germline ends. Germline lookup yields CDR1 LGHDT and CDR2 YNNKEL (reference sequence). The CDR3 is made up of 17 amino acids. The CDR3 here is CASSQGRLGKATYGYTF. As DNA, the CDR3 is TGTGCCAGCAGCCAAGGGCGTTTAGGGAAAGCAACCTATGGCTACACCTTC.

This clonotype occurred a few times. The chain uses TRBV20-1 and TRBJ2-3, with TRBD2 matching over 8 bases. V gave up 5 bases and J gave up 7 bases; unmatched junction bases: 11. In germline, CDR1 is DFQATT, CDR2 SNEGSKA (reference sequence). The CDR3 length is 14 residues. CDR3 loop: CSAPLAGYTNTQYF. DNA of the CDR3: TGCAGTGCTCCCTTAGCGGGGTACACTAATACGCAGTATTTT.

This clonotype appeared once. This chain uses TRBV9 with TRBJ1-2, with D perhaps TRBD1 (6 bases). This CDR3 contains 13 residues. Trimming left V 7 bases short and J 8 bases short, with 18 bases between. The germline CDR1 and CDR2 sequences are SGDLS and YYNGEE. CDR3 sequence reads: CASGGEGHGGYTF. In DNA, the CDR3 is TGTGCCAGCGGCGGGGAGGGACACGGAGGCTACACCTTC.

This clonotype was seen repeatedly, ten times or more. The rearrangement joins TRBV9 to TRBJ2-1, with D possibly TRBD2 on 5 matching bases. The CDR3 is 17 residues long. CDR1 is SGDLS, CDR2 YYNGEE, per germline. The V end lost 0 bases, the J end lost 8 bases, and 21 bases lay between the germline ends. CDR3 loop: CASSVGIATNPGDEQFF. The CDR3 coding sequence is TGTGCCAGCAGCGTAGGGATAGCTACAAACCCCGGGGATGAGCAGTTCTTC.

The chain couples TRBV12-5 to TRBJ2-7; D is undetermined. The V gene's germline CDR1 is LGHNT and CDR2 FRNRAP. This CDR3 has 13 amino acids. Trimming pared 5 bases from V and 3 bases from J, leaving 11 bases between. The CDR3 is CASGPPWGYEQYF. CDR3 DNA: TGTGCTAGTGGTCCCCCCTGGGGCTACGAGCAGTACTTC.

The chain links TRBV12-3 or TRBV12-4 to TRBJ2-5, with a weak D call TRBD2 (6 bases). The DNA matches TRBJ2-7 better at its end, which makes the J call doubtful. The CDR3 loop spans 12 amino acids. The CDR3 DNA follows: TGTGCCAGCAGTTCGGGGGTATCCGAGCAGTACTTC. As protein: CASSSGVSEQYF.

Concerning this clonotype: Germline and junction disagree at one end, which may indicate a read error. The chain employs TRBV4-2 and TRBJ2-2; the D gene is possibly TRBD1 (5 bases). Per the germline V gene, CDR1 is LGHNA and CDR2 is YNFKEQ. There are 17 residues in the CDR3. CDR3 in DNA: TGTGCCAGCAGTCAAGATCTCGCCAGGGTCAACACCGGGGAGCTGTTTTTT. Protein sequence: CASSQDLARVNTGELFF.

This clonotype was observed a few times. The rearrangement uses TRBV2 and TRBJ1-2; the D is unclear. With 7 bases removed from V and 4 bases from J, the gap between germline ends came to 13 bases. Germline values: CDR1 SNHLY, CDR2 FYNNEI. This CDR3 has 13 residues. The CDR3 nucleotides are TGTGCCAGCAAAGGACGGCGAGGCTATGGCTACACCTTC. Amino acids: CASKGRRGYGYTF.